This T cell receptor beta chain was recovered during a study of T-cell memory formation after mild COVID-19. Overall study findings and caveats: Contracting clones, day 15 to 85, had balanced CD4/CD8, and later expanders favored CD4+. Memory cells collected pre-infection included some clones that later responded, suggesting cross-reactive memory joined.

There are a few counts of this clonotype. Its antigen is undetermined. Employing constant-segment primers, 5'RACE generated TCR alpha and TCR beta cDNA libraries bearing sample barcodes and UMIs. TCRdb ran MiXCR on the 5' RACE reads and lists one entry per CDR3 protein. This sample has about 82,000 distinct CDR3 sequences, with more than 13% found just once. The CDR3 loop spans 15 amino acids. J was trimmed by 6 bases and V by 4 bases; bases with no gene match: 6. Germline V CDR1 and CDR2: SGHDT, YYEEEE. The V gene is TRBV5-6, the J gene TRBJ2-1; 11 bases are a match to TRBD1. The TCR sequence derives from a man aged 18 to 30 who had mild COVID-19 (a few samples of this study predate the infection). Cell type and time point are not known. Input material: PBMCs or a T cell subset sorted from them (not recorded which). Here the CDR3 reads CASSLGQGAVNEQFF. The CDR3, as DNA: TGTGCCAGCAGCCTCGGACAGGGGGCGGTCAATGAGCAGTTCTTC. The full variable domain, in which reference TRBV5-6 and TRBJ2-1 provide the parts outside the CDR3, is DAGVTQSPTHLIKTRGQQVTLRCSPKSGHDTVSWYQQALGQGPQFIFQYYEEEERQRGNFPDRFSGHQFPNYSSELNVNALLLGDSALYLCASSLGQGAVNEQFFGPGTRLTVL.